These 14 T cell receptor beta chains share one sample of origin, sequenced in a study of blood T cell repertoires in COVID-19. The method was immunoSEQ multiplex PCR; TCRdb's version includes in-frame clones alone and lacks a portion of them. The table shows 150,000 to 200,000 clones, with 70% to 90% occurring only once. The material sequenced was peripheral blood. These receptors were taken from a woman of 80 years or more with COVID-19, enrolled during active disease.

The chain combines TRBV19 with TRBJ1-1, with D hard to call. With 6 bases removed from V and 4 bases from J, the gap between germline ends came to 15 bases. This CDR3 has 14 residues. CDR1 and CDR2 (germline): LNHDA, SQIVND (reference sequence). The CDR3 is CASRERRGSTEAFF. The CDR3 DNA reads as TGTGCCAGTAGGGAGCGGAGAGGGAGCACTGAAGCTTTCTTT.

The rearrangement links TRBV4-2 to TRBJ1-1; D is uncertain. The CDR3 has 13 residues. V shed 2 bases and J shed 4 bases, with 8 bases lying between them. Germline V gene sequence: CDR1 LGHNA, CDR2 YNFKEQ. The CDR3 nucleotides read TGTGCCAGCAGCCAATTGTTGGCCACTGAAGCTTTCTTT. This translates into CASSQLLATEAFF.

V and J are TRBV2 and TRBJ1-1, with 7 positions matching TRBD1. There are 15 residues in the CDR3. CDR1 SNHLY and CDR2 FYNNEI come from the germline V gene. With V trimmed by 6 bases and J by 0 bases, 7 bases remained unmatched. The CDR3: CASRGQSVMNTEAFF. DNA for the CDR3: TGTGCCAGCAGGGGACAGTCTGTCATGAACACTGAAGCTTTCTTT.

The chain employs TRBV12-3 or TRBV12-4 and TRBJ1-2; D may be TRBD1 (5 bases). V was clipped by 2 bases and J by 13 bases, with 17 bases between them. The CDR3 runs to 13 residues. CDR3 sequence reads: CASSLYGGGVITF. The CDR3, as DNA: TGTGCCAGCAGTTTATACGGTGGAGGGGTAATCACCTTC.

The V gene is TRBV2, the J gene TRBJ2-5; 10 bases match TRBD2. The CDR3 extends over 17 amino acids. Trimming at V came to 3 bases and at J to 5 bases, leaving 12 bases not matched to a gene. Per germline, CDR1 SNHLY and CDR2 FYNNEI. As DNA, the CDR3 is TGTGCCAGCAGTGAGGGTTGGGCTAGCGGGAGCCTGGAGACCCAGTACTTC. It codes for CASSEGWASGSLETQYF.

This clone was counted at least ten times. The chain is built from TRBV4-3 and TRBJ1-6; D is possibly TRBD1 (5 bases). V gave up 8 bases and J gave up 6 bases, with 11 bases separating them. The CDR3 sequence is 13 residues long. CDR1 and CDR2 from the germline V gene are LGHNA and YSLEER. The CDR3 spells CASQAGPNSPLHF. CDR3 DNA: TGCGCCAGCCAGGCAGGGCCTAATTCACCCCTCCACTTT.

This chain joins TRBV19 and TRBJ2-2; a possible D gene is TRBD1 (6 bases). V lost 0 bases and J 0 bases, leaving 11 bases between the germline ends. The germline CDR1 and CDR2 sequences are LNHDA and SQIVND (reference sequence). The CDR3 consists of 17 residues. DNA for the CDR3: TGTGCCAGTAGTATAGATTTTGGACAGACGAACACCGGGGAGCTGTTTTTT. Translated, it gives CASSIDFGQTNTGELFF.

The rearrangement links TRBV27 to TRBJ1-2; 8 bases are shared with TRBD1. The CDR3 runs to 16 residues. Germline V gene sequence: CDR1 MNHEY, CDR2 SMNVEV (reference sequence). Losses at the gene ends were 4 bases for V and 7 bases for J; bases not matched to a gene: 14. CDR3 DNA: TGTGCCAGCAGTTCCTTCACAGCAGGGGGCGGGCTTGGCTACACCTTC. Protein sequence: CASSSFTAGGGLGYTF.

The chain joins TRBV10-3 to TRBJ2-5; 8 nucleotides line up with TRBD1. The CDR3 sequence is 14 residues long. The germline gives CDR1 ENHRY, CDR2 SYGVKD. The J segment lost 5 bases and the V segment lost 2 bases, leaving 4 bases of the junction unmatched. The CDR3 DNA reads as TGTGCCATCAGTGAGGCCCGGACAGGGGAGACCCAGTACTTC. It yields the protein CAISEARTGETQYF.

The J gene is TRBJ2-7, the V gene TRBV6-5; possible D gene TRBD2, 6 bases. V gave up 9 bases and J gave up 6 bases, with 18 bases separating them. The CDR3 has 13 residues. The germline CDR1 and CDR2 sequences are MNHEY and SVGAGI. CDR3 amino acids: CASSRGYNGEQYF. The CDR3 DNA reads as TGTGCCAGTTCGCGGGGCTATAATGGCGAGCAGTACTTC.

A few counts support this clone. V usage is TRBV6-6 and J usage is TRBJ1-2; D may be TRBD1 (5 bases). V was cut by 6 bases and J by 3 bases, with 14 bases left in between. Looked up from germline, CDR1 is MNHNY and CDR2 is SVGAGI (reference sequence). The CDR3 spans 14 residues. The CDR3 DNA reads TGTGCCAGCAGGAGGGGAGGGGATCACTATGGCTACACCTTC. Translation: CASRRGGDHYGYTF.

In its sample, this clone was seen a few times. The V call is TRBV24-1, the J call TRBJ1-2; D is uncertain. The V end was cut by 3 bases, the J end by 1 base, with 8 bases between. The CDR3 loop spans 14 amino acids. Germline V gives CDR1 KGHDR, CDR2 SFDVKD. The CDR3 sequence: CATSDTSDNYGYTF. In DNA form, the CDR3 reads TGTGCCACCAGTGATACCTCAGATAACTATGGCTACACCTTC.

The CDR3 nucleotides read TGTGCCAGCAGTGACACGGAAAAACTGTTTTTT. Translated, it gives CASSDTEKLFF. The V and J genes are TRBV27 and TRBJ1-4; D unclear. CDR3 size: 11 residues. V gave up 5 bases and J gave up 8 bases, with 6 bases separating them. Germline lookup yields CDR1 MNHEY and CDR2 SMNVEV (reference sequence).

This rearrangement joins TRBV19 to TRBJ2-2; 11 bases map to TRBD2. The CDR3 loop spans 14 amino acids. The germline V gene encodes CDR1 LNHDA and CDR2 SQIVND (reference sequence). Trimming took 6 bases from V and 5 from J; bases not matched to a gene: 2. CDR3 amino acids: CASSGTSGTGELFF. CDR3 DNA sequence: TGTGCCAGTAGCGGGACTAGCGGAACCGGGGAGCTGTTTTTT.